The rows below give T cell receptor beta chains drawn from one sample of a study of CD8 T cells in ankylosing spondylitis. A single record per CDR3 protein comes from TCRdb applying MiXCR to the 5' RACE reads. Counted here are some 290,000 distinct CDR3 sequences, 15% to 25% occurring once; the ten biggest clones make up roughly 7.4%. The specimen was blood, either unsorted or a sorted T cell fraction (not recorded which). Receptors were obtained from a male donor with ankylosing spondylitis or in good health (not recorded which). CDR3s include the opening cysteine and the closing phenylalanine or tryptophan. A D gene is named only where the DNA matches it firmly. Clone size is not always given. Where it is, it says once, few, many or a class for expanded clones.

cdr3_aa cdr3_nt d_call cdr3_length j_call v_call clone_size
CASIRGTSGGAGETQYF TGTGCCAGCATAAGGGGGACTAGCGGGGGGGCAGGAGAGACCCAGTACTTC TRBD2 17 TRBJ2-5 TRBV2 .
CASSLMGAREPQHF TGTGCCAGCAGTTTAATGGGTGCTAGGGAGCCCCAGCATTTT . 14 TRBJ1-5 TRBV12-3/TRBV12-4 .
CASSGSGGDNEQFF TGTGCCAGCAGTGGGAGCGGGGGGGACAATGAGCAGTTCTTC TRBD2 14 TRBJ2-1 TRBV12-3/TRBV12-4 .
CASSEAGGLNIQYF TGTGCCAGCAGTGAAGCAGGGGGTTTGAACATTCAGTACTTC . 14 TRBJ2-4 TRBV6-1 .
CASSLKGRTQETQYF TGTGCCAGCAGTTTAAAAGGGCGCACCCAAGAGACCCAGTACTTC . 15 TRBJ2-5 TRBV12-3/TRBV12-4 few
CANGGHQNTEAFF TGTGCTAACGGGGGACACCAGAACACTGAAGCTTTCTTT . 13 TRBJ1-1 TRBV2 .
CATSIGRPALARTQYF TGTGCCACCAGCATCGGGCGCCCCGCTCTCGCACGGACCCAGTACTTC . 16 TRBJ2-5 TRBV15 .
CASSLVPGSSGNTIYF TGTGCCAGCAGTTTAGTGCCGGGGAGCTCTGGAAACACCATATATTTT . 16 TRBJ1-3 TRBV12-3/TRBV12-4 few
CSAGDRNTGELFF TGCAGTGCTGGGGACAGGAACACCGGGGAGCTGTTTTTT TRBD1 13 TRBJ2-2 TRBV20-1 many
CASSSPHSGPNEQFF TGTGCCAGCAGCTCCCCCCATAGCGGTCCAAATGAGCAGTTCTTC . 15 TRBJ2-1 TRBV27 few
CATSRAASHPNEQFF TGTGCCACCAGCAGAGCTGCGTCTCACCCCAATGAGCAGTTCTTC . 15 TRBJ2-1 TRBV15 .
CASSQERGWGQGATGELFF TGCGCCAGCAGCCAAGAGAGGGGCTGGGGACAGGGAGCGACCGGGGAGCTGTTTTTT TRBD1 19 TRBJ2-2 TRBV4-1 many
CASSFSGREGQPQHF TGTGCCAGCAGTTTTTCGGGACGGGAAGGGCAGCCCCAGCATTTT . 15 TRBJ1-5 TRBV12-3/TRBV12-4 .
CASSLAGANTGELFF TGTGCCAGCAGTTTAGCGGGGGCTAACACCGGGGAGCTGTTTTTT . 15 TRBJ2-2 TRBV12-3/TRBV12-4 many
CASSPGTNTEAFF TGTGCCAGTAGTCCCGGGACAAACACTGAAGCTTTCTTT . 13 TRBJ1-1 TRBV19 many
CAIRDRGGSVSTDTQYF TGTGCCATCAGGGACCGGGGGGGCAGCGTCAGCACAGATACGCAGTATTTT TRBD2 17 TRBJ2-3 TRBV10-3 .
CATSRDSPQGANNEQFF TGTGCCACCAGCAGAGATTCCCCCCAGGGGGCTAACAATGAGCAGTTCTTC TRBD1 17 TRBJ2-1 TRBV15 .
CASSFTRASGRTGELFF TGTGCCAGCAGTTTTACCCGGGCTAGCGGGAGAACCGGGGAGCTGTTTTTT TRBD2 17 TRBJ2-2 TRBV12-3/TRBV12-4 .
CASSYVQFSNTGELFF TGTGCCAGCAGTTACGTGCAGTTTTCGAACACCGGGGAGCTGTTTTTT . 16 TRBJ2-2 TRBV6-5 many
CASSAGWGTDTQYF TGTGCCAGTTCCGCCGGGTGGGGCACAGATACGCAGTATTTT . 14 TRBJ2-3 TRBV19 .
CASSLVQGDQPQHF TGTGCCAGCAGCTTGGTACAGGGTGATCAGCCCCAGCATTTT . 14 TRBJ1-5 TRBV5-5 many
CASSLDRVGRTDTQYF TGTGCCAGCAGTTTGGACAGAGTCGGACGCACAGATACGCAGTATTTT . 16 TRBJ2-3 TRBV6-5 few
CASSLGAGIDYGYTF TGTGCCAGCAGCTTAGGGGCAGGGATTGATTATGGCTACACCTTC . 15 TRBJ1-2 TRBV7-3 few
CASSPPVEGQGEQFF TGTGCCAGCTCACCACCGGTTGAGGGTCAAGGTGAGCAGTTCTTC . 15 TRBJ2-1 TRBV18 many